This passage covers 30 T cell receptor beta chains from one sample sequenced in a study of cytomegalovirus exposure and HLA in healthy donors. In the PCR, 60 Vbeta and 13 Jbeta primers were used. Libraries were prepared by immunoSEQ multiplex PCR; TCRdb keeps only in-frame clonotypes and omits some of them. The sample contains about 160,000 clones, around 76% of which appear only once. The sequencing sample was made of PBMCs. These receptors came from a man aged 55 to 70 in good health and CMV-seronegative.

This chain joins TRBV5-1 and TRBJ1-4; D gene uncertain. Germline V gene data show CDR1 as SGHRS and CDR2 as YFSETQ. Trimming cost V 3 bases and J 3 bases, with 12 bases left between them. This CDR3 spans 15 amino acids. The CDR3 region has the DNA TGCGCCAGCAGCTGGCAAGACACCTCTAATGAAAAACTGTTTTTT. Translation: CASSWQDTSNEKLFF.

The rearrangement joins TRBV5-4 to TRBJ1-4; TRBD1 matches at 7 bases. The V segment lost 2 bases and the J segment 5 bases; nucleotides outside the gene matches: 6. CDR3 length equals 15 residues. Germline CDR1 SGHNT, CDR2 YYREEE (reference sequence). The CDR3 region has the DNA TGTGCCAGCAGCTTTTCGACAGGGTGGAATGAAAAACTGTTTTTT. This sequence encodes CASSFSTGWNEKLFF.

This chain uses TRBV6-5 with TRBJ1-2, with D tentatively TRBD1 (6 bases). Trimming took 6 bases from V and 1 from J, leaving 6 bases between them. This CDR3 has 12 amino acids. The V gene's germline CDR1 is MNHEY and CDR2 SVGAGI. The CDR3 nucleotides are TGTGCCAGCAGGGACAGTAACTATGGCTACACCTTC. Protein product: CASRDSNYGYTF.

This clone was recorded a few times. The rearrangement links TRBV5-1 to TRBJ1-5, with D hard to call. The V and J ends lost 4 bases and 2 bases respectively, with 16 bases between them. In germline, CDR1 is SGHRS, CDR2 YFSETQ. The CDR3 spans 16 residues. The CDR3 region has the DNA TGCGCCAGCAGCCATTTGGAGGGAGGTGGCAATCAGCCCCAGCATTTT. It codes for CASSHLEGGGNQPQHF. Supplemented by reference TRBV5-1 and TRBJ1-5, the full variable domain reads KAGVTQTPRYLIKTRGQQVTLSCSPISGHRSVSWYQQTPGQGLQFLFEYFSETQRNKGNFPGRFSGRQFSNSRSEMNVSTLELGDSALYLCASSHLEGGGNQPQHFGDGTRLSIL.

The CDR3 is CASSLEQGEAFF. CDR3 nucleotides: TGCGCCAGCAGCTTGGAACAGGGCGAAGCTTTCTTT. The chain couples TRBV5-1 to TRBJ1-1; a possible D gene is TRBD1 (6 bases). This CDR3 is built from 12 residues. The V end was cut by 0 bases, the J end by 8 bases, with 8 bases between. Germline V CDR1 and CDR2: SGHRS, YFSETQ.

The chain couples TRBV5-1 to TRBJ2-1; TRBD2 agrees at 11 bases. The J segment lost 15 bases and the V segment lost 4 bases, leaving 9 bases of the junction unmatched. Per the germline V gene, CDR1 is SGHRS and CDR2 is YFSETQ. The length of the CDR3 is 13 residues. CDR3 bases: TGCGCCAGCAGCCTTACTAGCGGGAGCCTCACGTTCTTC. This codes for CASSLTSGSLTFF.

The chain recombines TRBV30 with TRBJ1-1, with 9 bases fitting TRBD1. Trimming at V came to 5 bases and at J to 3 bases, leaving 10 bases not matched to a gene. Germline CDR1 is GTSNPN and CDR2 is SVGIG (reference sequence). The CDR3 consists of 15 residues. The CDR3 nucleotides read TGTGCCTGGTTGGGACAGGGAGAGGGCGACACTGAAGCTTTCTTT. It encodes CAWLGQGEGDTEAFF.

This clone was seen just once. J is TRBJ2-5 and V is TRBV7-8; 11 bases are shared with TRBD2. Germline assignment: CDR1 SGHVS and CDR2 FQNEAQ. Trimming cost V 1 base and J 2 bases; bases outside gene matches: 3. The CDR3 length is 16 residues. In nucleotides, the CDR3 is TGTGCCAGCAGCTTAGGTCTAGCGGGGGGACAAGAGACCCAGTACTTC. Residues: CASSLGLAGGQETQYF.

Concerning this clone: Additional DNA sequences in this sample encode the identical CDR3. The rearrangement uses TRBV28 and TRBJ2-1; the match to TRBD2 covers 9 bases. The CDR3 runs to 15 residues. The germline CDR1 and CDR2 sequences are MDHEN and SYDVKM. Trimming cost V 4 bases and J 1 base; bases outside gene matches: 2. CDR3 DNA: TGTGCCAGCAGTTCGGCGGGGGGGTCCTACAATGAGCAGTTCTTC. This translates into CASSSAGGSYNEQFF.

J is TRBJ1-1 and V is TRBV18, with TRBD1 identical over 9 bases. V was pared by 5 bases and J by 3 bases, with 1 base of the junction left unmatched. The germline V gene encodes CDR1 KGHSH and CDR2 LQKENI. CDR3 length equals 13 residues. In DNA, the CDR3 is TGTGCCAGCTCAACAGGGGGCTACACTGAAGCTTTCTTT. Encoded protein: CASSTGGYTEAFF.

This chain links TRBV28 with TRBJ2-5; D gene unclear. TRBJ2-7 matches the DNA end more closely, so the J call is doubtful. This CDR3 contains 12 residues. CDR1 MDHEN and CDR2 SYDVKM come from the germline V gene. This CDR3 is CASSSSRYEQYF. The CDR3 DNA reads as TGTGCCAGCAGCTCGTCTCGTTACGAGCAGTACTTC.

CDR3: CASSLTDFSGNTIYF. CDR3 DNA: TGTGCCAGCAGTTTGACAGACTTCTCTGGAAACACCATATATTTT. The genes are TRBV6-1 and TRBJ1-3, with D possibly matching TRBD1 (5 bases). V was shortened by 5 bases and J by 0 bases, with 11 bases between the two germline ends. Germline CDR1 reads MNHNS; CDR2 reads SASEGT. The CDR3 spans 15 residues.

The J gene is TRBJ2-1, the V gene TRBV7-2; TRBD2 matches 8 bases. Unmatched junction bases numbered 3, after V lost 1 base and J lost 4 bases. The germline V gene has CDR1 SGHTA and CDR2 FQGNSA. The CDR3 runs 15 residues. The CDR3 region has the DNA TGTGCCAGCAGCTTAGGACTAGCGAGGTACAATGAGCAGTTCTTC. It codes for CASSLGLARYNEQFF.

The chain has TRBV5-5 and TRBJ2-5, with 10 bases aligning to TRBD2. The CDR3 spans 15 residues. Losses at the gene ends were 3 bases for V and 4 bases for J; bases not matched to a gene: 6. Germline-derived CDR1 and CDR2 are SGHKS and YYEKEE (reference sequence). CDR3 region: CASSSGLARGETQYF. CDR3 nucleotide sequence: TGTGCCAGCAGCTCGGGACTAGCGAGAGGAGAGACCCAGTACTTC.

In its sample, this clone was seen a few times. This sequence joins TRBV28 and TRBJ2-7; the D gene is possibly TRBD2 (6 bases). This CDR3 has 12 amino acids. Per the germline V gene, CDR1 is MDHEN and CDR2 is SYDVKM. V was cut by 0 bases and J by 7 bases, with 7 bases left in between. This chain's CDR3 is CASSLWGREQYF. The DNA for the CDR3 is TGTGCCAGCAGTTTATGGGGGAGGGAGCAGTACTTC.

This clone was detected once. The chain links TRBV19 to TRBJ1-4, with D unclear. The germline V and J ends were trimmed by 0 bases and 7 bases, with 6 bases remaining between them. Germline loops: CDR1 LNHDA, CDR2 SQIVND (reference sequence). The length of the CDR3 is 13 residues. The DNA of the CDR3 is TGTGCCAGTAGTATAGATCTATCTGAAAAACTGTTTTTT. Translating it yields CASSIDLSEKLFF.

This clone was counted a few times. This chain joins TRBV27 and TRBJ2-3; tentative D call: TRBD2 (6 bases). CDR1 is MNHEY and CDR2 is SMNVEV in the germline V gene (reference sequence). V lost 4 bases, J lost 3 bases, and 20 bases lay in between. The CDR3 contains 17 residues. The CDR3 region has the DNA TGTGCCAGCAGTTCTGGGGGTTGGAGGGACCGGACAGATACGCAGTATTTT. Translating gives CASSSGGWRDRTDTQYF.

This clone came up once. This chain links TRBV19 with TRBJ2-3; TRBD2 matches 14 bases. This CDR3 contains 16 residues. CDR1 and CDR2 (germline): LNHDA, SQIVND (reference sequence). V lost 9 bases, J lost 6 bases, and 11 bases stayed unmatched. The CDR3 loop reads CASPPPGLAGVDTQYF. For the CDR3, the DNA is TGTGCCAGCCCCCCTCCGGGACTAGCGGGAGTGGATACGCAGTATTTT.

CDR3 region: CASSLGTTYEQYF. For the CDR3, the DNA is TGTGCCAGCAGTTTAGGGACAACCTACGAGCAGTACTTC. The chain combines TRBV28 with TRBJ2-7; possible D gene TRBD1, 6 bases. CDR3 length: 13 amino acids. Between the trimmed V and J ends, which lost 2 bases and 2 bases, there was a span of 7 bases. CDR1 and CDR2 (germline): MDHEN, SYDVKM.

The chain uses TRBV5-1 and TRBJ2-7, with D perhaps matching TRBD1 (5 bases). Germline assignment: CDR1 SGHRS and CDR2 YFSETQ. The length of the CDR3 is 14 residues. Trimming removed 4 bases from V and 3 bases from J, with 14 bases in between. CDR3 nucleotide sequence: TGCGCCAGCAGCCCGAGGACATCTAACTACGAGCAGTACTTC. It yields the protein CASSPRTSNYEQYF.

The chain carries TRBV9 and TRBJ2-7, with D possibly TRBD2 on 6 matching bases. Germline V gene sequence: CDR1 SGDLS, CDR2 YYNGEE. V lost 4 bases to trimming and J lost 9 bases, with 23 bases between them. The CDR3 extends over 15 amino acids. CDR3 in amino acids: CASSPGGTAVGGQYF. CDR3 DNA: TGTGCCAGCAGCCCCGGGGGTACAGCGGTTGGCGGGCAGTACTTC.

The CDR3 loop reads CASSLETGGGYEQYF. The CDR3 region has the DNA TGTGCCAGCAGCTTAGAAACAGGGGGCGGTTACGAGCAGTACTTC. This chain joins TRBV7-9 and TRBJ2-7; the match to TRBD1 covers 9 bases. Germline CDR1 and CDR2: SEHNR and FQNEAQ (reference sequence). This CDR3 comprises 15 residues. The trim removed 1 base at V and 4 bases at J, leaving 5 bases unmatched.

The chain carries TRBV29-1 and TRBJ2-1, with 7 bases lining up with TRBD2. Losses at the gene ends were 4 bases for V and 2 bases for J; bases not matched to a gene: 5. CDR1 and CDR2 (germline): SQVTM, ANQGSEA. The CDR3 loop spans 14 amino acids. CDR3 loop: CSVGGGTTYNEQFF. CDR3 coding DNA: TGCAGCGTTGGGGGGGGGACCACCTACAATGAGCAGTTCTTC.

CDR3: CASSLDGRGETQYF. The CDR3 bases are TGTGCCAGCAGCTTAGATGGGAGGGGAGAGACCCAGTACTTC. This chain uses TRBV7-2 with TRBJ2-5; 7 bases map to TRBD2. V shed 1 base and J 4 bases; nucleotides not matched to a gene: 3. Germline V gene data show CDR1 as SGHTA and CDR2 as FQGNSA. The CDR3 sequence is 14 residues long.

The chain uses TRBV28 and TRBJ2-3, with no clear D. There are 13 residues in the CDR3. Germline V CDR1 and CDR2: MDHEN, SYDVKM. V lost 5 bases, J lost 4 bases, and 10 bases lay in between. The CDR3 loop reads CASSPRWPDTQYF. The CDR3 DNA reads as TGTGCCAGCAGTCCGAGGTGGCCAGATACGCAGTATTTT.

CDR3 nucleotide sequence: TGTGCCAGCAGCTTAGCGCGCCTAGCGGGATGGAACACCGGGGAGCTGTTTTTT. Protein sequence: CASSLARLAGWNTGELFF. The genes are TRBV7-8 and TRBJ2-2, with 9 nucleotides matching TRBD2. Germline V gene lookup returns CDR1 SGHVS and CDR2 FQNEAQ. Unmatched junction bases numbered 6, after V lost 0 bases and J lost 1 base. This CDR3 spans 18 amino acids.

This clone appeared a few times. This chain joins TRBV30 and TRBJ2-5; 7 bases align to TRBD2. The CDR3 is made up of 14 amino acids. V was clipped by 1 base and J by 4 bases; unmatched bases: 6. The germline gives CDR1 GTSNPN, CDR2 SVGIG (reference sequence). The CDR3 loop reads CAWSGGGSRETQYF. CDR3 nucleotide sequence: TGTGCCTGGAGTGGTGGCGGGAGTAGAGAGACCCAGTACTTC.

Only one count was recorded for this clone. The genes are TRBV19 and TRBJ1-1, with D unclear. The germline V gene encodes CDR1 LNHDA and CDR2 SQIVND (reference sequence). V was clipped by 7 bases and J by 5 bases, with 17 bases between them. The CDR3 loop spans 14 amino acids. The CDR3 is CASTQGASGTEAFF. As DNA, the CDR3 is TGTGCCAGTACCCAAGGAGCATCGGGTACTGAAGCTTTCTTT.

This clone was observed a handful of times. V gene TRBV27 combines with J gene TRBJ1-2; D gene uncertain. The V gene's germline CDR1 is MNHEY and CDR2 SMNVEV (reference sequence). The CDR3 is 17 amino acids. V was clipped by 6 bases and J by 5 bases, with 25 bases between them. CDR3: CASRAQETRSSRYGYTF. CDR3 bases: TGTGCCAGCAGAGCCCAAGAAACCCGGAGCTCTAGGTATGGCTACACCTTC.

This clone has only a few counts. This chain uses TRBV18 with TRBJ1-3; D uncertain. This CDR3 spans 16 amino acids. CDR1 is KGHSH and CDR2 is LQKENI in the germline V gene. The V and J ends lost 2 bases and 0 bases respectively, with 11 bases between them. The DNA for the CDR3 is TGTGCCAGCTCACCATCCGCGGCGAGCTCTGGAAACACCATATATTTT. Its translation is CASSPSAASSGNTIYF.